This is a list of T cell receptor beta chains from one sample in a study of T-cell reconstitution after alpha-beta-depleted transplantation in children. One entry per CDR3 protein results from TCRdb running MiXCR on the PCR reads. Altogether 700,000 to 950,000 distinct CDR3 sequences are present, 15% to 20% being singletons, with the ten largest covering approximately 5%. The sequences come from PBMCs, mostly from graft donor cells, collected 360 days after TCRalphabeta/CD19-depleted stem cell transplant. These receptors came from a male patient younger than 18 who had a stem cell transplant for acute lymphoblastic leukemia, so the T cells may come from the graft donor. The CDR3 runs from the conserved cysteine through the conserved F or W. D genes are given only for firm matches. For some rows the clone size is stated as once, few or many, or as a class when expanded; others skip it.

d_call	v_call	clone_size	j_call	cdr3_aa	cdr3_nt
TRBD1	TRBV28	.	TRBJ2-7	CASSFPLTGNSVGEQYF	TGTGCCAGCAGTTTCCCCCTGACAGGGAATTCCGTGGGGGAGCAGTACTTC
.	TRBV3-1	few	TRBJ2-1	CASSQEGGAASYNEQFF	TGTGCCAGCAGCCAAGAAGGGGGAGCGGCGTCCTACAATGAGCAGTTCTTC
TRBD2	TRBV12-5	.	TRBJ2-5	CASGLALFVGGPPETQYF	TGTGCTAGTGGTTTGGCTCTCTTTGTGGGAGGGCCGCCGGAGACCCAGTACTTC
.	TRBV10-3	.	TRBJ1-3	CAISESPGIGNTIYF	TGTGCCATCAGTGAGTCTCCGGGAATAGGGAACACCATATATTTT
.	TRBV20-1	.	TRBJ1-6	CSARAPTEGMGYNSPLHF	TGCAGTGCTAGGGCCCCCACCGAGGGAATGGGCTATAATTCACCCCTCCACTTT
.	TRBV4-1	.	TRBJ2-7	CASSQVVADEQYF	TGCGCCAGCAGCCAAGTTGTAGCGGACGAGCAGTACTTC
TRBD2	TRBV10-3	.	TRBJ2-2	CAISEGGGRGPGELFF	TGTGCCATCAGTGAGGGCGGCGGGAGAGGACCCGGGGAGCTGTTTTTT
.	TRBV20-1	.	TRBJ1-3	CSAREGGPLPGNTIYF	TGCAGTGCTAGAGAGGGGGGTCCCCTCCCCGGAAACACCATATATTTT
.	TRBV12-3/TRBV12-4	.	TRBJ2-1	CASLLGGWGDEQFF	TGTGCCAGCCTCCTAGGGGGCTGGGGGGATGAGCAGTTCTTC
.	TRBV6-5	few	TRBJ1-4	CASSYSQGPRTNEKLFF	TGTGCCAGCAGTTACTCTCAGGGGCCAAGGACTAATGAAAAACTGTTTTTT
.	TRBV7-6	few	TRBJ2-1	CASSLGASWAYNEQFF	TGTGCCAGCAGCTTAGGGGCTAGCTGGGCCTACAATGAGCAGTTCTTC
TRBD2	TRBV6-1	.	TRBJ2-1	CASSSSGRVFHNEQFF	TGTGCCAGCAGCTCTAGCGGGAGGGTTTTCCACAATGAGCAGTTCTTC
.	TRBV4-1	.	TRBJ2-2	CASSHASSNTGELFF	TGCGCCAGCAGCCACGCTAGCTCGAACACCGGGGAGCTGTTTTTT
TRBD2	TRBV5-1	few	TRBJ2-1	CSSSLLAGVEGGQFF	TGCTCCAGCAGCTTGCTAGCGGGAGTGGAAGGGGGGCAGTTCTTC
TRBD2	TRBV4-1	few	TRBJ2-7	CASSLGLERAEQYF	TGCGCCAGCAGCCTGGGACTAGAGAGAGCCGAGCAGTACTTC
TRBD1	TRBV29-1	few	TRBJ2-7	CSVSPGTAYEQYF	TGCAGCGTATCCCCCGGGACAGCCTACGAGCAGTACTTC
.	TRBV5-1	.	TRBJ2-1	CASWASAYNEQFF	TGCGCCAGCTGGGCTAGCGCCTACAATGAGCAGTTCTTC
.	TRBV20-1	.	TRBJ2-1	CSATDTEISYNEQFF	TGCAGTGCTACTGACACCGAAATATCCTACAATGAGCAGTTCTTC
TRBD2	TRBV11-1	few	TRBJ2-1	CASSLKSGGSYNEQFF	TGTGCCAGCAGCTTAAAGTCCGGCGGGAGTTACAATGAGCAGTTCTTC
TRBD2	TRBV12-3/TRBV12-4	many	TRBJ2-2	CASRPGLGAGELFF	TGTGCCAGCAGGCCGGGACTAGGGGCCGGGGAGCTGTTTTTT
.	TRBV5-1	few	TRBJ2-5	CASKRSQETQYF	TGCGCCAGCAAGCGCAGTCAAGAGACCCAGTACTTC
TRBD1	TRBV9	few	TRBJ2-1	CASSPPAGQGNEQFF	TGTGCCAGCAGCCCCCCCGCTGGACAGGGCAATGAGCAGTTCTTC
.	TRBV9	.	TRBJ2-3	CASSPHDTAFSTDTQYF	TGTGCCAGCTCTCCTCATGACACCGCGTTCAGCACAGATACGCAGTATTTT
TRBD1	TRBV5-1	many	TRBJ2-3	CASTDRTGSNTDTQYF	TGCGCCAGCACCGACCGGACAGGGAGCAACACAGATACGCAGTATTTT
.	TRBV7-3	few	TRBJ2-1	CASSNLRADKFHNEQFF	TGTGCCAGCAGCAACCTGCGTGCGGACAAATTTCACAATGAGCAGTTCTTC
.	TRBV5-5	.	TRBJ2-3	CASSLLKGSYRRDTQYF	TGTGCCAGCAGCTTGTTGAAAGGCAGTTACAGACGAGATACGCAGTATTTT
TRBD1	TRBV6-5	.	TRBJ2-3	CASSYSGTASTDTQYF	TGTGCCAGCAGTTACTCCGGGACAGCCTCGACAGATACGCAGTATTTT
.	TRBV4-1	.	TRBJ2-5	CASSHPLKGGGEETQYF	TGCGCCAGCAGCCATCCCCTTAAGGGCGGAGGGGAAGAGACCCAGTACTTC
.	TRBV29-1	.	TRBJ2-2	CSVNGRSNTGELFF	TGCAGCGTTAACGGCCGCTCGAACACCGGGGAGCTGTTTTTT
TRBD1	TRBV12-3/TRBV12-4	.	TRBJ1-4	CASSISGTGGEKLFF	TGTGCCAGCAGTATCTCCGGGACAGGGGGGGAAAAACTGTTTTTT
.	TRBV9	few	TRBJ2-7	CASSTDGGIDEQYF	TGTGCCAGCAGTACCGATGGGGGTATCGACGAGCAGTACTTC
TRBD2	TRBV4-1	few	TRBJ2-1	CASSQEGAGGPFSYNEQFF	TGCGCCAGCAGCCAAGAGGGGGCGGGAGGACCATTCTCCTACAATGAGCAGTTCTTC
TRBD2	TRBV25-1	many	TRBJ2-1	CASSEGTSGSKGNEQFF	TGTGCCAGCAGTGAAGGAACTAGCGGGAGCAAGGGCAATGAGCAGTTCTTC
.	TRBV12-3/TRBV12-4	.	TRBJ2-1	CASTQGPDRSYNEQFF	TGTGCCAGCACCCAGGGGCCAGACCGATCCTACAATGAGCAGTTCTTC
.	TRBV20-1	many	TRBJ2-3	CSAREAGNTDTQYF	TGCAGTGCTAGAGAGGCAGGGAACACAGATACGCAGTATTTT
TRBD1	TRBV18	.	TRBJ2-1	CASSNSDRVVEQFF	TGTGCCAGCTCAAACTCGGACAGGGTTGTGGAGCAGTTCTTC
.	TRBV2	many	TRBJ2-7	CASSPFDRSYEQYF	TGTGCCAGCAGCCCCTTTGACAGATCCTACGAGCAGTACTTC
TRBD1	TRBV12-3/TRBV12-4	.	TRBJ2-1	CASSRNTGVGVYNEQFF	TGTGCCAGCAGTCGGAATACAGGGGTCGGGGTATACAATGAGCAGTTCTTC
.	TRBV2	few	TRBJ2-5	CASSQLGDGEETQYF	TGTGCCAGCAGCCAACTCGGGGACGGGGAAGAGACCCAGTACTTC
TRBD2	TRBV4-1	few	TRBJ2-1	CASSPLAGGVDEQFF	TGCGCCAGCAGCCCACTAGCGGGAGGAGTCGATGAGCAGTTCTTC
.	TRBV7-9	once	TRBJ2-1	CASSFRDLFDEQFF	TGTGCCAGCAGCTTCCGGGACTTGTTCGATGAGCAGTTCTTC
TRBD2	TRBV14	few	TRBJ2-1	CASSRETSGYYNEQFF	TGTGCCAGCAGCCGAGAGACTAGCGGCTACTACAATGAGCAGTTCTTC
.	TRBV15	many	TRBJ1-1	CATTVGWQHPWYTEAFF	TGTGCCACCACCGTGGGATGGCAGCACCCTTGGTACACTGAAGCTTTCTTT
TRBD1	TRBV18	few	TRBJ2-7	CASSRGQPLTPYEQYF	TGTGCCAGCTCACGGGGACAGCCCCTTACTCCCTACGAGCAGTACTTC
.	TRBV20-1	.	TRBJ2-7	CSAPTRAAGVEQYF	TGCAGTGCTCCAACCCGGGCGGCCGGGGTCGAGCAGTACTTC
.	TRBV27	few	TRBJ2-3	CASSWGPGDTQYF	TGTGCCAGCAGTTGGGGCCCGGGGGATACGCAGTATTTT
.	TRBV18	many	TRBJ2-7	CASSPGTTKYEQYF	TGTGCCAGCTCACCCGGGACAACGAAATACGAGCAGTACTTC
TRBD2	TRBV27	.	TRBJ2-7	CASSTAGQLIPGLAYEQYF	TGTGCCAGCAGCACAGCGGGACAACTAATTCCGGGACTAGCCTACGAGCAGTACTTC
TRBD2	TRBV6-4	many	TRBJ2-3	CASSDGLAGATDTQYF	TGTGCCAGCAGTGACGGACTAGCGGGTGCCACAGATACGCAGTATTTT
.	TRBV20-1	few	TRBJ2-7	CSARDLAGLPYEQYF	TGCAGTGCTAGAGATCTGGCGGGATTACCCTACGAGCAGTACTTC
TRBD2	TRBV3-1	.	TRBJ2-7	CACSPRGSGHPYEQYF	TGTGCCTGCAGCCCTCGGGGTAGCGGGCACCCCTACGAGCAGTACTTC
TRBD2	TRBV15	few	TRBJ2-7	CATSQRGGLYEQYF	TGTGCCACCAGTCAGCGGGGAGGGCTATACGAGCAGTACTTC
.	TRBV4-1	few	TRBJ1-5	CASSQVEQVYQPQHF	TGCGCCAGCAGCCAAGTGGAACAGGTTTATCAGCCCCAGCATTTT
.	TRBV15	few	TRBJ2-6	CATSRDFFSGANVLTF	TGTGCCACCAGCAGAGATTTCTTCTCTGGGGCCAACGTCCTGACTTTC
TRBD1	TRBV7-6	many	TRBJ2-1	CASSAQGAGGYNEQFF	TGTGCCAGCAGCGCCCAGGGGGCAGGGGGTTACAATGAGCAGTTCTTC
.	TRBV20-1	few	TRBJ2-7	CSAREEAAYEQYF	TGCAGTGCTAGAGAAGAGGCCGCCTACGAGCAGTACTTC